What follows describes a single T cell receptor beta chain. These data originate in a study of T cell changes during pregnancy in multiple sclerosis. Repertoires were generated with immunoSEQ multiplex PCR, while TCRdb's copy carries only in-frame clones and drops some. Of some 120,000 clones in the sample, 92% are singletons; the top ten hold about 1.5%. V was shortened by 4 bases and J by 0 bases, with 7 bases between the two germline ends. This CDR3 spans 15 amino acids. Germline-derived CDR1 and CDR2 are MNHNS and SASEGT. J is TRBJ2-6 and V is TRBV6-1; D remains ambiguous. The sample here was peripheral blood, taken in the third trimester of pregnancy. The clonotype was recovered from a female donor with multiple sclerosis, enrolled in a pregnancy study. CDR3 in DNA: TGTGCCAGCAGTGGATCTAACTCTGGGGCCAACGTCCTGACTTTC. It codes for CASSGSNSGANVLTF.